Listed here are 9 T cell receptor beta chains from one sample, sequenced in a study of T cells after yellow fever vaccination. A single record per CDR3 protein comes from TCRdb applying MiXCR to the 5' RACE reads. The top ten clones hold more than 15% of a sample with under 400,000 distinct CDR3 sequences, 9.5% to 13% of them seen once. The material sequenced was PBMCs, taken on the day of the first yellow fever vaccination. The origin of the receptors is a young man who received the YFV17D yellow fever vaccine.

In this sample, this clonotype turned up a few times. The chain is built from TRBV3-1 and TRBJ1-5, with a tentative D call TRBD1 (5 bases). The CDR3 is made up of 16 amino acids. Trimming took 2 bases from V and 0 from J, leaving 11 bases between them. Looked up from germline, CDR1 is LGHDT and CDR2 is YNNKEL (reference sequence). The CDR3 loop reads CASSQTGGYSNQPQHF. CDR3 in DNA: TGTGCCAGCAGCCAAACAGGCGGATATAGCAATCAGCCCCAGCATTTT.

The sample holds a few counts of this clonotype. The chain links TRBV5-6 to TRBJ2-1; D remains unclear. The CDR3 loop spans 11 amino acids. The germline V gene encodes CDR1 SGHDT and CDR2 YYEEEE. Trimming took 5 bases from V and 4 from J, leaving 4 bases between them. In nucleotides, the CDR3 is TGTGCCAGCAGACAGTACAATGAGCAGTTCTTC. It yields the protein CASRQYNEQFF.

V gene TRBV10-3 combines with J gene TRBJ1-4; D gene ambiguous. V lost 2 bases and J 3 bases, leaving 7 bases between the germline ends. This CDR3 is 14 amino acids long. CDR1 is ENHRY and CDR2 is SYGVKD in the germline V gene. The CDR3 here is CAISETSANEKLFF. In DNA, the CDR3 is TGTGCCATCAGTGAGACATCCGCTAATGAAAAACTGTTTTTT.

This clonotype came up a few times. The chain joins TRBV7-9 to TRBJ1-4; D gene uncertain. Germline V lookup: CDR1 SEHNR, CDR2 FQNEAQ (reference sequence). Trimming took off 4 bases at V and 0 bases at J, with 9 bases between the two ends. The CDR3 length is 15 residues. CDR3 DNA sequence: TGTGCCAGCAGCTCAGGCCGTGCAACTAATGAAAAACTGTTTTTT. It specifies CASSSGRATNEKLFF. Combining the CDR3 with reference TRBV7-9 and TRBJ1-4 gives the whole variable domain DTGVSQNPRHKITKRGQNVTFRCDPISEHNRLYWYRQTLGQGPEFLTYFQNEAQLEKSRLLSDRFSAERPKGSFSTLEIQRTEQGDSAMYLCASSSGRATNEKLFFGSGTQLSVL.

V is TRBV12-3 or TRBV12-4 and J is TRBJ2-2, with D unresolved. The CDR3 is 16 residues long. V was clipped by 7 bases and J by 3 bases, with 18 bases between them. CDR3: CASNALFGPDTGELFF. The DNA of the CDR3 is TGTGCCAGCAACGCCCTTTTTGGTCCCGACACCGGGGAGCTGTTTTTT.

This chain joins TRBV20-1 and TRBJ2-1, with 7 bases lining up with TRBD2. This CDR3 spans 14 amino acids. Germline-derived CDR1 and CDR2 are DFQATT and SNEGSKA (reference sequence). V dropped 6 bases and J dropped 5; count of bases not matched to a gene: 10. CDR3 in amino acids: CSARVAGINNEQFF. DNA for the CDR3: TGCAGTGCCAGGGTAGCGGGTATAAACAATGAGCAGTTCTTC.

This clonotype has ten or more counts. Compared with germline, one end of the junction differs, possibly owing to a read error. CDR3 DNA: TGTGCCAGCAGCTTAGGGCTAGCGGGGAGCACAGATACGCAGTATTTT. Its translation: CASSLGLAGSTDTQYF. This chain uses TRBV5-1 with TRBJ2-3; 9 nucleotides align to TRBD2. CDR1 is SGHRS, CDR2 YFSETQ, per germline. This CDR3 region has 16 residues.

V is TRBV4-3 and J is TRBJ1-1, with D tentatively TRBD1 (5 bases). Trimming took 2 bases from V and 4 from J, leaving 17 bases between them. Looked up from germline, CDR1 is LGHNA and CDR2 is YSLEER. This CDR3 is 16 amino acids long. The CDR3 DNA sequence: TGCGCCAGCAGCCAAAGCCGGCGGGGGTGGAGCACTGAAGCTTTCTTT. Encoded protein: CASSQSRRGWSTEAFF.

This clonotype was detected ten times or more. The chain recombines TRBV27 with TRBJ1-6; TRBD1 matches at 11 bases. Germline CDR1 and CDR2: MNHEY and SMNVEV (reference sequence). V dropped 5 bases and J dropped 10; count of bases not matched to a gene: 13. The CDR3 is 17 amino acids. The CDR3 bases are TGTGCCAGCAGTCCGGACAGGGGGCGCGGAGGCTTGTCACCCCTCCACTTT. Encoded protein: CASSPDRGRGGLSPLHF.